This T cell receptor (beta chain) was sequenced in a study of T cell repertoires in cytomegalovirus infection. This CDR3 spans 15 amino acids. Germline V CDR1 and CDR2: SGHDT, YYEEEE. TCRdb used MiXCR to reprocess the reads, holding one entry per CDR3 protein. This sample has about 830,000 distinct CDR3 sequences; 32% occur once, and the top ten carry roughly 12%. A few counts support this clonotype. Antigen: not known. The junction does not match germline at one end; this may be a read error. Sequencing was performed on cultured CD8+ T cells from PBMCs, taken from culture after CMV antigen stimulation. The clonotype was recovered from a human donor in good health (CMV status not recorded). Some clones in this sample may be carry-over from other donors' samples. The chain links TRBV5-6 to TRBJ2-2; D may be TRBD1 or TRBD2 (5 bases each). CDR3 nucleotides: TGTGCCAGCAGCTTCGGGGCTCCGAATACCGGGGAGCTGTTTTTT. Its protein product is CASSFGAPNTGELFF.